This T cell receptor (beta chain) was recorded in a study of cytomegalovirus exposure and HLA in healthy donors. Whole-study results and caveats: Earlier results showed most TCR beta V segments being productive about 90% or about 30% of the time. Through in vitro validation, a few CMV-associated chains were shown to be specific for CMV antigens.

The V end lost 5 bases, the J end lost 6 bases, and 20 bases lay between the germline ends. This CDR3 comprises 16 residues. Germline CDR1 SGHNT, CDR2 YYREEE (reference sequence). Primers: 60 Vbeta forward and 13 Jbeta reverse. Data came from immunoSEQ multiplex PCR; TCRdb stores just in-frame clones and leaves some out. The profile shows roughly 200,000 clones, about 80% of them singletons. Concerning this clone: The antigen is not known.

The V and J genes are TRBV5-4 and TRBJ2-2; the D gene is possibly TRBD2 (6 bases). The receptor was isolated from a woman in her sixties or seventies in good health and CMV-seropositive. The source material was PBMCs. CDR3 region: CASRHLATNGAGELFF. The CDR3 DNA follows: TGTGCCAGCAGGCATCTAGCGACGAACGGGGCCGGGGAGCTGTTTTTT.